This note documents a single TCR beta chain sequence. This clone was picked up a small number of times. Its antigen remains undetermined. Base qualities are not provided; no much larger clone lies one nucleotide away. The data belong to a study of T cell responses to AZD1222 COVID-19 vaccine (dated by TCRdb to the early 2020s). Regarding the complete study: AZD1222 recipients whose second dose came at about 4 weeks and those whose second dose came at about 12 weeks were combined into one group, since spike-specific TCR depth and breadth did not differ between the two schedules. TCR sequencing was performed for more than 230 trial participants, of whom about 200 were given two doses of AZD1222 and about 25 were given two doses of MenACWY control vaccine. Trial participants were enrolled by age into subgroups of 18-55, 56-69 and 70-plus years, and 148, 28 and 57 TCR-sequenced participants, respectively, were included in these subgroups. Study-level results and caveats: Participants were mostly white British and included more females than males, and it was suggested by the authors that clonal diversity may have been underestimated. Conclusions about previously exposed vaccinees were limited because only five to seven AZD1222 recipients were SARS-CoV-2 seropositive at baseline. Because no samples from the day 14 peak response were available, repertoires could be characterized only after the peak T cell response. Nearly half of unique spike-specific TCRs reportedly recognized epitopes outside regions mutated in the B.1.351 and B.1.1.7 variants. CD4 TCRs associated with the vaccine covered the entire spike protein, and the dominant responses were in regions 160-218 and 743-854. The 56-69-year group was small, and its depth increase did not reach significance, likely because of low power. A significant rise in spike-specific TCR breadth and depth was observed after two AZD1222 doses relative to day 0 and relative to MenACWY recipients.

Per the publication, the time point label means: baseline before first vaccination. Samples from vaccinated people were obtained from the UK trials COV001 and COV002, which included a single-blind randomized controlled phase 2/3 trial of AZD1222 (ChAdOx1 nCoV-19) in healthy adults. Trial participant PBMC samples were collected at day 0 and day 28 after the second dose for TCRbeta chain sequencing. The germline V gene yields MNHEY for CDR1 and SVGEGT for CDR2. The CDR3 runs 14 residues from the cysteine to the phenylalanine. Only the CDR3 DNA stays, 42 bases, in frame from base 1. V drops 3 bases and J drops 8 bases, leaving 16 bases in between. The CDR3 regions of human TCRbeta chains were analyzed by immunosequencing. The published analysis was carried out like this. TCRs in the repertoires were compared against a reference library of SARS-CoV-2-specific TCRs that had been generated with the MIRA antigen-specificity platform. Breadth meant the fraction of unique TCRs that were SARS-CoV-2-associated, whereas depth meant the fraction of total T cells that were SARS-CoV-2-associated. Using the MIRA data, each spike-specific TCR was mapped to the spike region that the TCR reacts to and placed in a CD4 or CD8 class. Log10-transformed breadth and depth values were compared by one-way ANOVA with Sidak's multiple comparisons tests. TCRdb re-hosts the immuneACCESS table, in-frame sequences only. Its copies lack some clones; in the studies checked, an unresolved V gene accounts for under half of them, and the cause for the rest is not known. The D gene and trimming were derived from the DNA, and the V and J assignments and clone size from that table. The table for this sample lists more than 110,000 clones; 92% of them were counted only once. Around 3.2% of the sample comes from the top ten.

The V and J segments used are TRBV6-2 or TRBV6-3 and TRBJ1-2; the best D guess is TRBD1, with 6 bases matching. The sequencing used peripheral blood, collected on day 0 of AZD1222 vaccination. This sequence was found in an adult in good health. The nucleotides are TGTGCCAGCAGTTATTCTTCCACAGGGACAGGCTACACCTTC. Its translation reads: CASSYSSTGTGYTF.